This T cell receptor beta chain appears in the sequencing data of a study of blood T cell repertoires in COVID-19. The protocol was immunoSEQ multiplex PCR, while the TCRdb copy is restricted to in-frame clones and leaves out a portion. Of roughly 230,000 clones detected, more than 65% appear once; the ten largest clones hold around 3.7%. CDR3 length equals 18 residues. Trimming cost V 0 bases and J 0 bases; bases outside gene matches: 7. CDR1 is SGHVS, CDR2 FQNEAQ, per germline. Material: PBMCs or T cells enriched from blood (not recorded which). The TCR comes from a man in his forties or fifties who had recovered from COVID-19. The V call is TRBV7-8, the J call TRBJ2-7; 11 bases map to TRBD2. The CDR3 region has the DNA TGTGCCAGCAGCTTAGCCTTGACTAGCGGGGCGATCTCCTACGAGCAGTACTTC. Its translation: CASSLALTSGAISYEQYF.